Shown below are 32 T cell receptor beta chains from a single sample sequenced in a study of blood T cell repertoires in COVID-19. Using immunoSEQ multiplex PCR, the repertoire was profiled, and TCRdb retains in-frame clones only, with some absent. The table shows approximately 240,000 clones, with approximately 82% occurring only once. The sequencing input was peripheral blood. These receptors all stem from an elderly woman with active or convalescent COVID-19.

Details on this clone: The same CDR3 also results from other DNA sequences found in this sample. The CDR3, as DNA: TGTGCCAGCAGCTCGGACTCCTCCTCTGGAAACACCATATATTTT. This gives the protein CASSSDSSSGNTIYF. The chain is built from TRBV5-6 and TRBJ1-3; D is uncertain. This CDR3 contains 15 residues. Trimming cost V 3 bases and J 0 bases, with 10 bases left between them. CDR1 is SGHDT, CDR2 YYEEEE, per germline.

The chain employs TRBV9 and TRBJ2-3, with TRBD2 as a possible D gene (6 bases). The CDR3 is 20 amino acids. The V gene's germline CDR1 is SGDLS and CDR2 YYNGEE. V was trimmed by 0 bases and J by 8 bases, leaving 31 bases between them. The CDR3 nucleotides read TGTGCCAGCAGCGTAGGACGAGGGGACTTTATCTCCCTGACTTTATCTACGCAGTATTTT. Translation gives CASSVGRGDFISLTLSTQYF.

This chain joins TRBV28 and TRBJ1-5, with D unclear. V lost 3 bases and J lost 6, with 9 bases in between. The CDR3 length is 13 residues. Germline loops: CDR1 MDHEN, CDR2 SYDVKM. CDR3 in amino acids: CASSLSEGQPQHF. As DNA, the CDR3 is TGTGCCAGCAGTTTGAGTGAGGGTCAGCCCCAGCATTTT.

This rearrangement joins TRBV19 to TRBJ2-3; D not certain. The CDR3 is made up of 17 amino acids. Per the germline V gene, CDR1 is LNHDA and CDR2 is SQIVND (reference sequence). The V and J ends lost 0 bases and 0 bases respectively, with 13 bases between them. For the CDR3, the DNA is TGTGCCAGTAGTATAGACAGGAACCGTACTAGCACAGATACGCAGTATTTT. It yields the protein CASSIDRNRTSTDTQYF.

For this clone: Other DNA sequences from this sample encode an identical CDR3 as well. The chain has TRBV19 and TRBJ2-1; 7 nucleotides line up with TRBD1. This CDR3 comprises 15 residues. The junction had 1 base not matched to a gene; V was cut back by 1 base and J by 1 base. CDR1 is LNHDA, CDR2 SQIVND, per germline (reference sequence). Here the CDR3 reads CASSIAQGSYNEQFF. CDR3 coding DNA: TGTGCCAGTAGTATAGCACAGGGGTCCTACAATGAGCAGTTCTTC.

This rearrangement joins TRBV5-1 to TRBJ2-3, with TRBD1 matching over 8 bases. V lost 4 bases, J lost 6 bases, and 7 bases stayed unmatched. The germline V gene encodes CDR1 SGHRS and CDR2 YFSETQ. CDR3 length: 14 residues. In DNA form, the CDR3 reads TGCGCCAGCAGCCGGGACAGGCCCGCCGATACGCAGTATTTT. It translates to CASSRDRPADTQYF. The full variable domain, completed using reference TRBV5-1 and TRBJ2-3, is KAGVTQTPRYLIKTRGQQVTLSCSPISGHRSVSWYQQTPGQGLQFLFEYFSETQRNKGNFPGRFSGRQFSNSRSEMNVSTLELGDSALYLCASSRDRPADTQYFGPGTRLTVL.

This chain joins TRBV5-1 and TRBJ1-4; D possibly corresponds to TRBD1 (5 bases). Germline CDR1 SGHRS, CDR2 YFSETQ. The length of the CDR3 is 19 residues. V lost 4 bases and J 2 bases, leaving 24 bases between the germline ends. As DNA, the CDR3 is TGCGCCAGCAGCCCCAACGGGGGGGGTCCAAGCGGGACTAATGAAAAACTGTTTTTT. Translating gives CASSPNGGGPSGTNEKLFF.

The sample holds a few counts of this clone. The chain uses TRBV19 and TRBJ1-3; the D gene is possibly TRBD1 (6 bases). The CDR3 sequence is 13 residues long. From germline, CDR1 is LNHDA and CDR2 SQIVND (reference sequence). V was pared by 7 bases and J by 3 bases, with 10 bases between. CDR3 amino acids: CASMNRDGNTIYF. The CDR3 nucleotides are TGTGCCAGTATGAACAGGGATGGAAACACCATATATTTT. Variable domain in full (rest from reference TRBV19 and TRBJ1-3): DGGITQSPKYLFRKEGQNVTLSCEQNLNHDAMYWYRQDPGQGLRLIYYSQIVNDFQKGDIAEGYSVSREKKESFPLTVTSAQKNPTAFYLCASMNRDGNTIYFGEGSWLTVV.

The chain joins TRBV11-2 to TRBJ1-5, with D hard to call. V lost 1 base to trimming and J lost 0 bases, with 13 bases between them. The CDR3 has 17 residues. CDR1 and CDR2 from the germline V gene are SGHAT and FQNNGV. The CDR3 region is CASSLGPAFYSNQPQHF. The CDR3, as DNA: TGTGCCAGCAGCTTAGGGCCAGCGTTTTATAGCAATCAGCCCCAGCATTTT. The entire variable domain, with the rest obtained from reference TRBV11-2 and TRBJ1-5, is as follows: EAGVAQSPRYKIIEKRQSVAFWCNPISGHATLYWYQQILGQGPKLLIQFQNNGVVDDSQLPKDRFSAERLKGVDSTLKIQPAKLEDSAVYLCASSLGPAFYSNQPQHFGDGTRLSIL.

The chain joins TRBV28 to TRBJ1-5, with D unresolved. The CDR3 covers 12 residues. V was shortened by 3 bases and J by 4 bases, with 4 bases between the two germline ends. CDR1 is MDHEN and CDR2 is SYDVKM in the germline V gene. DNA of the CDR3: TGTGCCAGCAGTTTCAGTAATCAGCCCCAGCATTTT. Residues: CASSFSNQPQHF.

The genes are TRBV5-1 and TRBJ2-5; D gene uncertain. Germline V CDR1 and CDR2: SGHRS, YFSETQ. V was cut by 0 bases and J by 3 bases, with 6 bases left in between. The CDR3 consists of 13 residues. This chain's CDR3 is CASSLVVKETQYF. Here the CDR3 DNA reads TGCGCCAGCAGCTTGGTAGTGAAAGAGACCCAGTACTTC.

This chain links TRBV6-5 with TRBJ1-4; 7 positions match TRBD1. The J segment lost 5 bases and the V segment lost 8 bases, leaving 8 bases of the junction unmatched. This CDR3 has 14 residues. CDR1 and CDR2 (germline): MNHEY, SVGAGI. The CDR3 loop reads CASRWGQTNEKLFF. CDR3 nucleotide sequence: TGTGCCAGCCGATGGGGACAGACAAATGAAAAACTGTTTTTT.

V usage is TRBV28 and J usage is TRBJ1-4; D gene uncertain. CDR3 size: 14 residues. With 5 bases removed from V and 7 bases from J, the gap between germline ends came to 14 bases. Germline assignment: CDR1 MDHEN and CDR2 SYDVKM. CDR3 DNA: TGTGCCAGCAGTCCCCATAGCCCCCGTGAAAAACTGTTTTTT. Its translation: CASSPHSPREKLFF.

The chain carries TRBV7-8 and TRBJ2-1, with a tentative D call TRBD2 (7 bases). V dropped 0 bases and J dropped 5 bases, with 14 bases sitting between them. The germline V gene has CDR1 SGHVS and CDR2 FQNEAQ. This CDR3 comprises 16 residues. In nucleotides, the CDR3 is TGTGCCAGCAGCTTAGCTGGAGGGGGGGCTGACAATGAGCAGTTCTTC. Amino acids: CASSLAGGGADNEQFF.

The rearrangement uses TRBV6-5 and TRBJ1-2; D might be TRBD1 (6 bases). Trimming removed 6 bases at V and 1 base at J, with 12 bases between. Germline V gene data show CDR1 as MNHEY and CDR2 as SVGAGI. This CDR3 region has 14 residues. CDR3 sequence (DNA): TGTGCCAGCAGGCCGTCCAGGGGTAACTATGGCTACACCTTC. It yields the protein CASRPSRGNYGYTF.

V and J are TRBV19 and TRBJ1-1; D is undetermined. This CDR3 has 14 amino acids. CDR1 is LNHDA, CDR2 SQIVND, per germline (reference sequence). V lost 2 bases and J lost 11, with 18 bases in between. The CDR3 sequence is CASSISETLLPAFF. The CDR3 nucleotides read TGTGCCAGTAGTATATCCGAGACTCTCCTCCCTGCTTTCTTT.

The genes are TRBV5-1 and TRBJ1-1, with 8 bases fitting TRBD1. Germline values: CDR1 SGHRS, CDR2 YFSETQ. The CDR3 is 15 amino acids. V was clipped by 4 bases and J by 7 bases; unmatched bases: 12. In nucleotides, the CDR3 is TGCGCCAGCAGCCCAACGACAGGGGTCGCAGTTGAAGCTTTCTTT. This encodes CASSPTTGVAVEAFF. The whole variable domain, remainder taken from reference TRBV5-1 and TRBJ1-1, is KAGVTQTPRYLIKTRGQQVTLSCSPISGHRSVSWYQQTPGQGLQFLFEYFSETQRNKGNFPGRFSGRQFSNSRSEMNVSTLELGDSALYLCASSPTTGVAVEAFFGQGTRLTVV.

This clone was seen more than once but under ten times. The rearrangement links TRBV3-1 (or the pseudogene TRBV3-2) to TRBJ1-2; 9 bases agree with TRBD1. Germline CDR1 is LGHDT and CDR2 is YNNKEL (reference sequence). V was clipped by 1 base and J by 4 bases; unmatched bases: 10. This CDR3 has 17 amino acids. The DNA of the CDR3 is TGTGCCAGCAGCCAAGCCGGGACAGGGAAGTCTCTCTATGGCTACACCTTC. Its translation: CASSQAGTGKSLYGYTF.

This chain uses TRBV27 with TRBJ1-1, with a possible D match to TRBD1 (6 bases). From germline, CDR1 is MNHEY and CDR2 SMNVEV (reference sequence). V dropped 4 bases and J dropped 1 base, with 28 bases sitting between them. This CDR3 has 20 residues. The CDR3 protein is CASSSRPYQQGWGRNTEAFF. Written as DNA, the CDR3 is TGTGCCAGCAGTTCCCGCCCATACCAACAGGGATGGGGTCGGAACACTGAAGCTTTCTTT.

The V and J genes are TRBV11-2 and TRBJ1-3; TRBD1 might be the D (5 bases). Germline V gene sequence: CDR1 SGHAT, CDR2 FQNNGV. This CDR3 is 15 amino acids long. The V end lost 2 bases, the J end lost 0 bases, and 8 bases lay between the germline ends. CDR3: CASSLRGFSGNTIYF. DNA of the CDR3: TGTGCCAGCAGCTTAAGGGGATTCTCTGGAAACACCATATATTTT.

This chain uses TRBV6-5 with TRBJ2-5, with 9 bases lining up with TRBD1. The CDR3 is 14 residues long. Trimming took 5 bases from V and 2 from J; bases not matched to a gene: 3. Germline CDR1 is MNHEY and CDR2 is SVGAGI. Here the CDR3 reads CASSIGQGQETQYF. The CDR3 DNA reads TGTGCCAGCAGTATAGGACAGGGGCAAGAGACCCAGTACTTC.

The rearrangement joins TRBV6-5 to TRBJ2-3, with TRBD2 matching over 13 bases. CDR3 size: 16 residues. Looked up from germline, CDR1 is MNHEY and CDR2 is SVGAGI. V dropped 4 bases and J dropped 4; count of bases not matched to a gene: 5. CDR3 DNA: TGTGCCAGCAGTTTTGGACTAGCGGGAGTTCCAGATACGCAGTATTTT. This codes for CASSFGLAGVPDTQYF.

This clone appeared a few times. The chain couples TRBV7-9 to TRBJ2-7; D is unclear. The CDR3 extends over 11 amino acids. Germline assignment: CDR1 SEHNR and CDR2 FQNEAQ (reference sequence). V was cut by 4 bases and J by 3 bases, with 4 bases left in between. CDR3 amino acids: CASSSFYEQYF. The DNA of the CDR3 is TGTGCCAGCAGCTCATTCTACGAGCAGTACTTC. Full variable domain (outside the CDR3, taken from reference TRBV7-9 and TRBJ2-7): DTGVSQNPRHKITKRGQNVTFRCDPISEHNRLYWYRQTLGQGPEFLTYFQNEAQLEKSRLLSDRFSAERPKGSFSTLEIQRTEQGDSAMYLCASSSFYEQYFGPGTRLTVT.

The chain is built from TRBV12-3 or TRBV12-4 and TRBJ1-5, with TRBD1 identical over 10 bases. The CDR3 spans 13 residues. The trim removed 6 bases at V and 5 bases at J, leaving 1 base unmatched. CDR3 in DNA: TGTGCCAGCAGGACAGGGGGCGATCAGCCCCAGCATTTT. It codes for CASRTGGDQPQHF.

The V call is TRBV18, the J call TRBJ1-6; 9 bases are a match to TRBD1. After removal of 4 bases from V and 8 bases from J, the junction contained 6 bases not matched to a gene. CDR1 KGHSH and CDR2 LQKENI come from the germline V gene. The CDR3 length is 15 residues. CDR3 residues: CASSQKTGGDSPLHF. In DNA, the CDR3 is TGTGCCAGCTCACAAAAGACAGGGGGGGATTCACCCCTCCACTTT.

This chain joins TRBV19 and TRBJ1-2, with TRBD1 matching over 7 bases. Germline V gene sequence: CDR1 LNHDA, CDR2 SQIVND (reference sequence). V trimming: 4 bases; J trimming: 6 bases; junction bases outside the gene matches: 8. This CDR3 contains 14 residues. The CDR3 nucleotides read TGTGCCAGTAGTACCCCGGGAGGGACAGATGGCTACACCTTC. It is translated as CASSTPGGTDGYTF. Together with reference TRBV19 and TRBJ1-2, the CDR3 gives the full variable domain: DGGITQSPKYLFRKEGQNVTLSCEQNLNHDAMYWYRQDPGQGLRLIYYSQIVNDFQKGDIAEGYSVSREKKESFPLTVTSAQKNPTAFYLCASSTPGGTDGYTFGSGTRLTVV.

This clone was counted between two and nine times. The J gene is TRBJ2-5, the V gene TRBV19; a possible D gene is TRBD2 (6 bases). There are 13 residues in the CDR3. Germline V gene data show CDR1 as LNHDA and CDR2 as SQIVND (reference sequence). V shed 10 bases and J shed 3 bases, with 15 bases lying between them. Here the CDR3 reads CANPPGGKETQYF. DNA for the CDR3: TGTGCCAATCCCCCTGGGGGGAAAGAGACCCAGTACTTC.

The chain joins TRBV27 to TRBJ1-1, with unresolved D. The V and J ends lost 5 bases and 2 bases respectively, with 9 bases between them. The CDR3 has 13 amino acids. The germline V gene has CDR1 MNHEY and CDR2 SMNVEV (reference sequence). CDR3 in DNA: TGTGCCAGCAGTCCACGGTATAACACTGAAGCTTTCTTT. Protein product: CASSPRYNTEAFF.

V and J are TRBV7-9 and TRBJ1-4; TRBD1 is a possible D gene (5 bases). CDR1 SEHNR and CDR2 FQNEAQ come from the germline V gene (reference sequence). Between the trimmed V and J ends, which lost 3 bases and 4 bases, there was a span of 15 bases. This CDR3 has 16 amino acids. The CDR3 bases are TGTGCCAGCAGCTTCATTCCCGACAGAATTAATGAAAAACTGTTTTTT. Its translation is CASSFIPDRINEKLFF.

The chain couples TRBV28 to TRBJ2-4; D may be TRBD2 (6 bases). Trimming took 10 bases from V and 3 from J, leaving 16 bases between them. The CDR3 totals 14 residues. Germline V gene lookup returns CDR1 MDHEN and CDR2 SYDVKM. The CDR3, as DNA: TGTGCCACCCTCGGAGGGGTCGTCAAAAACATTCAGTACTTC. Residues: CATLGGVVKNIQYF.

The CDR3 DNA follows: TGTGCCAGCAGTCAGTTTCTGGGACAGGTCACTGAAGCTTTCTTT. Its translation is CASSQFLGQVTEAFF. The gene calls are TRBV27 and TRBJ1-1, with TRBD1 matching over 8 bases. The V gene end was trimmed by 5 bases and the J gene end by 4 bases; junction bases not matched to a gene: 9. The CDR3 loop spans 15 amino acids. Germline CDR1 is MNHEY and CDR2 is SMNVEV (reference sequence).

The J gene is TRBJ2-2, the V gene TRBV5-1; D call uncertain. Per germline, CDR1 SGHRS and CDR2 YFSETQ. V lost 6 bases to trimming and J lost 3 bases, with 12 bases between them. This CDR3 has 14 residues. CDR3 residues: CASKTDTDTGELFF. In nucleotides, the CDR3 is TGCGCCAGCAAAACCGACACCGACACCGGGGAGCTGTTTTTT.